A single TCR beta chain is shown here with its context. Germline CDR1 and CDR2: SNHLY and FYNNEI. The CDR3 is 16 amino acids. The V gene end was trimmed by 2 bases and the J gene end by 0 bases; junction bases not matched to a gene: 2. Profiled with immunoSEQ multiplex PCR; TCRdb holds only in-frame clones, not every one. Found here are some 130,000 clones, 75% to 85% of them singletons; the top ten hold roughly 20%. These data originate in a study of blood T cell repertoires in COVID-19. Sequencing was performed on peripheral blood. The sequence was obtained from a man aged 80 or over with acute or convalescent COVID-19. The chain links TRBV2 to TRBJ2-3, with TRBD2 matching over 10 bases. Written as DNA, the CDR3 is TGTGCCAGCAGTGAATTGACTAGCGGGAGCACAGATACGCAGTATTTT. This gives the protein CASSELTSGSTDTQYF.